This entry is about one TCR beta chain. Its specificity is unknown. Barcoded TCR alpha and TCR beta cDNA libraries with UMIs came from 5'RACE using constant-segment primers. TCRdb re-analysed the 5' RACE reads in MiXCR, keeping a single row per CDR3 protein. The table has some 86,000 distinct CDR3 sequences, approximately 23% seen once. This record comes from a study of T-cell memory formation after mild COVID-19. Study information: Largely donor-specific TCR clusters were found. General study findings and limits: Clones that contracted from day 15 to 85 were balanced CD4/CD8, while later expanders leaned CD4+. Specificity for SARS-CoV-2 was not confirmed among the second-wave clones peaking on day 37.

From germline, CDR1 is SEHNR and CDR2 FQNEAQ (reference sequence). This CDR3 region has 15 residues. Trimming removed 0 bases at V and 4 bases at J, with 12 bases between. This chain uses TRBV7-9 with TRBJ1-1; weak D call: TRBD1 (6 bases). Sequenced input: PBMCs or a T cell subset sorted from them (not recorded which). The sequence came from a man younger than 35 who had mild COVID-19 (a few samples of this study predate the infection). Cell type and time point are not known. CDR3 nucleotides: TGTGCCAGCAGCTTAGCCCCAGGGGATAGCACTGAAGCTTTCTTT. Residues: CASSLAPGDSTEAFF.